This is a list of T cell receptor beta chains from one sample in a study of blood T cell repertoires in COVID-19. Using immunoSEQ multiplex PCR, the repertoire was profiled, and TCRdb retains in-frame clones only, with some absent. The profile covers more than 70,000 clones, with more than 80% appearing a single time and 10% taken by the ten largest. Sample: peripheral blood. The receptor set was obtained from a woman in her sixties or seventies with acute or convalescent COVID-19. CDR3s include the opening cysteine and the closing phenylalanine or tryptophan. The order of the fields is D gene, J gene, clone size, V gene, CDR3 protein, CDR3 DNA. D genes are given only for firm matches. Rows may omit the clone size; those that give it use once, few, many or a size class.

D gene: TRBD1; J gene: TRBJ2-3; clone size: .; V gene: TRBV19; CDR3 protein: CASSAPRGRGDTQYF; CDR3 DNA: TGTGCCAGTAGTGCCCCCAGGGGGCGCGGAGATACGCAGTATTTT
D gene: .; J gene: TRBJ2-5; clone size: .; V gene: TRBV29-1; CDR3 protein: CSVEQSGQTQYF; CDR3 DNA: TGCAGCGTTGAACAGAGCGGACAGACCCAGTACTTC
D gene: TRBD1; J gene: TRBJ2-5; clone size: .; V gene: TRBV5-1; CDR3 protein: CASSPDRGETQYF; CDR3 DNA: TGCGCCAGCAGCCCCGACAGGGGGGAGACCCAGTACTTC
D gene: TRBD2; J gene: TRBJ2-7; clone size: once; V gene: TRBV2; CDR3 protein: CASTLGGARSEQYF; CDR3 DNA: TGTGCCAGCACCCTCGGGGGGGCGCGTAGCGAGCAGTACTTC
D gene: .; J gene: TRBJ1-5; clone size: .; V gene: TRBV6-1; CDR3 protein: CASSDPRGDGLGSNQPQHF; CDR3 DNA: TGTGCCAGCAGTGATCCTCGGGGGGACGGATTAGGTAGCAATCAGCCCCAGCATTTT
D gene: .; J gene: TRBJ1-2; clone size: few; V gene: TRBV5-6; CDR3 protein: CASSVTVDYGYTF; CDR3 DNA: TGTGCCAGCAGCGTGACAGTCGACTATGGCTACACCTTC
D gene: TRBD1; J gene: TRBJ2-2; clone size: .; V gene: TRBV3-1/TRBV3-2; CDR3 protein: CASRQQGRPGELFF; CDR3 DNA: TGTGCCAGCAGGCAACAGGGGCGCCCCGGGGAGCTGTTTTTT
D gene: TRBD2; J gene: TRBJ2-5; clone size: .; V gene: TRBV6-5; CDR3 protein: CASSYGTSGRETQYF; CDR3 DNA: TGTGCCAGCTCATACGGGACTAGCGGGAGAGAGACCCAGTACTTC
D gene: TRBD1; J gene: TRBJ1-2; clone size: .; V gene: TRBV5-4; CDR3 protein: CASSTRQGAGGYTF; CDR3 DNA: TGTGCCAGCAGCACCCGACAGGGGGCAGGTGGCTACACCTTC
D gene: TRBD1; J gene: TRBJ1-4; clone size: .; V gene: TRBV6-5; CDR3 protein: CASRMTGAYNEKLFF; CDR3 DNA: TGTGCCAGCAGGATGACAGGGGCATATAATGAAAAACTGTTTTTT
D gene: .; J gene: TRBJ1-5; clone size: .; V gene: TRBV25-1; CDR3 protein: CASSETGSSQPQHF; CDR3 DNA: TGTGCCAGCAGTGAAACAGGGTCGAGTCAGCCCCAGCATTTT
D gene: TRBD2; J gene: TRBJ2-2; clone size: .; V gene: TRBV5-1; CDR3 protein: CASSLGGLAGGPAYTGELFF; CDR3 DNA: TGCGCCAGCAGCTTGGGAGGACTAGCGGGGGGCCCTGCCTACACCGGGGAGCTGTTTTTT
D gene: TRBD1; J gene: TRBJ2-5; clone size: .; V gene: TRBV10-3; CDR3 protein: CAYAPGGGETQYF; CDR3 DNA: TGTGCCTACGCTCCAGGGGGCGGAGAGACCCAGTACTTC
D gene: .; J gene: TRBJ2-5; clone size: once; V gene: TRBV13; CDR3 protein: CASSADYAETQYF; CDR3 DNA: TGTGCCAGCAGCGCCGACTACGCGGAGACCCAGTACTTC
D gene: TRBD1; J gene: TRBJ2-1; clone size: .; V gene: TRBV7-8; CDR3 protein: CASSARDRGTNEQFF; CDR3 DNA: TGTGCCAGCAGCGCCCGGGACAGGGGTACGAATGAGCAGTTCTTC
D gene: .; J gene: TRBJ2-4; clone size: .; V gene: TRBV30; CDR3 protein: CAWSESYIQYF; CDR3 DNA: TGTGCCTGGAGTGAGAGTTACATTCAGTACTTC
D gene: .; J gene: TRBJ1-5; clone size: once; V gene: TRBV30; CDR3 protein: CAWSTEGTGNQPQHF; CDR3 DNA: TGTGCCTGGAGTACCGAGGGAACCGGCAATCAGCCCCAGCATTTT
D gene: .; J gene: TRBJ1-6; clone size: .; V gene: TRBV5-1; CDR3 protein: CASSRTVGTSPLHF; CDR3 DNA: TGCGCCAGCAGCCGCACGGTCGGTACTTCACCCCTCCACTTT
D gene: .; J gene: TRBJ1-1; clone size: .; V gene: TRBV7-3; CDR3 protein: CASSPNSGRNTEAFF; CDR3 DNA: TGTGCCAGCAGCCCAAATTCGGGTCGGAACACTGAAGCTTTCTTT
D gene: .; J gene: TRBJ2-7; clone size: .; V gene: TRBV12-3/TRBV12-4; CDR3 protein: CASGPDSSYEQYF; CDR3 DNA: TGTGCCAGCGGACCTGACAGCTCCTACGAGCAGTACTTC
D gene: TRBD1; J gene: TRBJ1-4; clone size: .; V gene: TRBV5-1; CDR3 protein: CASSLTGDGNEKLFF; CDR3 DNA: TGCGCCAGCAGCTTGACAGGGGACGGTAATGAAAAACTGTTTTTT
D gene: .; J gene: TRBJ2-5; clone size: .; V gene: TRBV19; CDR3 protein: CASSMARGQETQYF; CDR3 DNA: TGTGCCAGTAGTATGGCCAGGGGTCAAGAGACCCAGTACTTC
D gene: .; J gene: TRBJ1-3; clone size: once; V gene: TRBV29-1; CDR3 protein: CSAGPGIGNTIYF; CDR3 DNA: TGCAGCGCCGGGCCAGGGATTGGAAACACCATATATTTT
D gene: .; J gene: TRBJ1-5; clone size: .; V gene: TRBV2; CDR3 protein: CASSQDTSSNQPQHF; CDR3 DNA: TGTGCCAGCAGTCAGGACACCTCTAGCAATCAGCCCCAGCATTTT
D gene: .; J gene: TRBJ2-2; clone size: .; V gene: TRBV5-4; CDR3 protein: CASSSTALGGGELFF; CDR3 DNA: TGTGCCAGCAGTTCGACGGCCCTAGGCGGCGGGGAGCTGTTTTTT
D gene: TRBD2; J gene: TRBJ2-3; clone size: .; V gene: TRBV5-6; CDR3 protein: CASSFGGGKYTQYF; CDR3 DNA: TGTGCCAGCAGCTTCGGCGGGGGGAAGTATACGCAGTATTTT